In this sample, the clone carrying this T cell receptor beta chain turned up a few times. The CDR3 has 11 amino acids. The germline gives CDR1 SEHNR, CDR2 FQNEAQ (reference sequence). Trimming pared 4 bases from V and 9 bases from J, leaving 4 bases between. A process of 5'RACE template switching, which added a universal primer site and UMIs, was used to make TCR cDNA. TCRdb itself ran the 5' RACE reads through MiXCR, one entry per CDR3 protein. In the table there are roughly 120,000 distinct CDR3 sequences, around 6.7% of which are singletons. This sample is drawn from a study of T cells after yellow fever vaccination.

V gene TRBV7-9 combines with J gene TRBJ1-6; no definite D call. The sample consisted of CD4+ T cells sorted from PBMCs, taken more than 40 days after the first yellow fever vaccination. This TCR derives from a man younger than 30 who received the YFV17D yellow fever vaccine. The CDR3 loop reads CASSSGSPLHF. The DNA for the CDR3 is TGTGCCAGCAGCTCAGGTTCACCCCTCCACTTT.